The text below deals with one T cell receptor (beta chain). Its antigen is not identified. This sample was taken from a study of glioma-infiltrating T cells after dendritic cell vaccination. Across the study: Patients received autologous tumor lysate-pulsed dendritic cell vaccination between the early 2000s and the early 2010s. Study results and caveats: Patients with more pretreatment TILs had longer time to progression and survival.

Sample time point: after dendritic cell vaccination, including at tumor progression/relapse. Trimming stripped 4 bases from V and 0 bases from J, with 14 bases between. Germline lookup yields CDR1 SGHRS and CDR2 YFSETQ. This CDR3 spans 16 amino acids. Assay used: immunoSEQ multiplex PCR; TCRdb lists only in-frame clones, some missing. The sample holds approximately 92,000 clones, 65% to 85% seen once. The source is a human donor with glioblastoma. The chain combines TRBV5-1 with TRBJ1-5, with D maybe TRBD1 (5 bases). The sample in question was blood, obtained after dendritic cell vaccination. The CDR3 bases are TGCGCCAGCAGCCCGGAGGGGATTCATAGCAATCAGCCCCAGCATTTT. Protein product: CASSPEGIHSNQPQHF.